These T cell receptor beta chains were read from a single sample in a study of Ad26.COV2.S vaccination and SARS-CoV-2 variants. Assay: immunoSEQ multiplex PCR; the TCRdb copy retains only in-frame clones and omits some. The profile covers approximately 350,000 clones, with about nine tenths appearing a single time and 3.4% taken by the ten largest. The sequences come from peripheral blood, collected in a trial of Ad26.COV2.S vaccine versus placebo. Every receptor here comes from a person between 18 and 59 years old who received the Ad26.COV2.S COVID-19 vaccine or a placebo. The CDR3 runs from the conserved cysteine through the conserved F or W. Fields, in order: clone size, J gene, D gene, V gene, CDR3 DNA, CDR3 protein. D genes are given only for firm matches. Size is stated for part of the rows, as once, few or many counts, or as a class when the clone is expanded.

NA | TRBJ1-2 | TRBD1 | TRBV5-6 | TGTGCCAGTTTGGAAGGGGACAGGGGTGGTGGCTACACCTTC | CASLEGDRGGGYTF
NA | TRBJ1-1 | NA | TRBV11-3 | TGTGCCAGCAGCTTATCCAGGAACACTGAAGCTTTCTTT | CASSLSRNTEAFF
few | TRBJ1-1 | NA | TRBV4-3 | TGCGCCAGCAGCCAAGATCTGGTCACTGAAGCTTTCTTT | CASSQDLVTEAFF
many | TRBJ1-4 | TRBD1 | TRBV6-2/TRBV6-3 | TGTGCCAGCAGTTACGGGACAGGGGGTGAAAAACTGTTTTTT | CASSYGTGGEKLFF
once | TRBJ1-3 | NA | TRBV7-8 | TGTGCCAGCAAGAGGGGGTCTGGAAACACCATATATTTT | CASKRGSGNTIYF
once | TRBJ2-5 | TRBD2 | TRBV9 | TGTGCCAGCAGCGTAGCCCGACTAGCGGGGGGAGAGACCCAGTACTTC | CASSVARLAGGETQYF
once | TRBJ2-1 | TRBD2 | TRBV9 | TGTGCCAGCAGCGTCTGGGTAGCGGGGGCTCCATCCTACAATGAGCAGTTCTTC | CASSVWVAGAPSYNEQFF
NA | TRBJ1-1 | NA | TRBV11-2 | TGTGCCAGCAGCTTAGAGATGAACACTGAAGCTTTCTTT | CASSLEMNTEAFF
NA | TRBJ1-1 | NA | TRBV15 | TGTGCCACCAGCAGGGAGATTCTGAACACTGAAGCTTTCTTT | CATSREILNTEAFF
NA | TRBJ1-5 | TRBD1 | TRBV5-8 | TGTGCCACCAAGCGGGACAGGGCAAATCAGCCCCAGCATTTT | CATKRDRANQPQHF
NA | TRBJ2-7 | TRBD1 | TRBV29-1 | TGCAGCACGGGGGACAGGGGGTCTTACGAGCAGTACTTC | CSTGDRGSYEQYF
NA | TRBJ2-3 | NA | TRBV5-4 | TGTGCCAGCAGCCCGGACCGATCAGTGGGGCAGTATTTT | CASSPDRSVGQYF
NA | TRBJ1-1 | NA | TRBV6-2/TRBV6-3 | TGTGCCAGCAGTTACTCGATCGGGAGGATGAACACTGAAGCTTTCTTT | CASSYSIGRMNTEAFF
NA | TRBJ2-3 | TRBD1 | TRBV9 | TGTGCCAGCAGCTTCACCGGGACAGGCACAGATACGCAGTATTTT | CASSFTGTGTDTQYF
NA | TRBJ1-2 | TRBD1 | TRBV13 | TGTGCCAGCAGCTTATATACAGGGGAAGGCTACACCTTC | CASSLYTGEGYTF
NA | TRBJ1-5 | NA | TRBV6-2/TRBV6-3 | TGTGCCAGCAGCTCTACAGGGAGTCAGCCCCAGCATTTT | CASSSTGSQPQHF
NA | TRBJ2-7 | NA | TRBV19 | TGTGCCAGTAGTATATCCCACACGGCCTACGAGCAGTACTTC | CASSISHTAYEQYF
NA | TRBJ2-3 | NA | TRBV7-3 | TGTGCCAGCAGCTTAACCGTGGCTGGGGCAGGTATCACAGATACGCAGTATTTT | CASSLTVAGAGITDTQYF
NA | TRBJ1-2 | NA | TRBV2 | TGTGCCGGTGAGGAGGCAGAGACGTGGAGCTATGGCTACACCTTC | CAGEEAETWSYGYTF
NA | TRBJ1-1 | NA | TRBV4-3 | TGCGCCAGCAGCCAGGACCGGACCATACTGGGCACTGAAGCTTTCTTT | CASSQDRTILGTEAFF
NA | TRBJ1-2 | NA | TRBV19 | TGTGCCAGTAGACAGACCGGGACGGTCTATGGCTACACCTTC | CASRQTGTVYGYTF
NA | TRBJ2-7 | TRBD1 | TRBV6-5 | TGTGCCAGCAGTTACTCGACAGGGGGCTTTTACGAGCAGTACTTC | CASSYSTGGFYEQYF
few | TRBJ1-1 | NA | TRBV2 | TGTGCCAGCACCTGGGGGGTCGGAAACACTGAAGCTTTCTTT | CASTWGVGNTEAFF
NA | TRBJ1-2 | NA | TRBV20-1 | TGCAGGGGGGGAGGCGATGGCTACACCTTC | CRGGGDGYTF
NA | TRBJ1-2 | NA | TRBV12-3/TRBV12-4 | TGTGCCAGCACCCTGGGGGGAGCCGATGGCTACACCTTC | CASTLGGADGYTF
NA | TRBJ1-1 | NA | TRBV7-9 | TGTGCCAGCAGCTTAGGACGGAGGGAAGCTTTCTTT | CASSLGRREAFF
NA | TRBJ2-3 | TRBD2 | TRBV7-2 | TGTGCCAGCAGCGCCTTGGGGGCTAGCGGGGGGCTATTAACAGATACGCAGTATTTT | CASSALGASGGLLTDTQYF
NA | TRBJ1-1 | TRBD1 | TRBV7-9 | TGTGCCAGCAGCCACGGACAGGGGGCAAAGAACACTGAAGCTTTCTTT | CASSHGQGAKNTEAFF
NA | TRBJ2-3 | NA | TRBV19 | TGTGCCAGTAGTATGGGGGGAGGGGGCAGCGCAGATACGCAGTATTTT | CASSMGGGGSADTQYF